A selection of T cell receptor beta chains follows, all from one sample in a study of T cells after posttransplantation cyclophosphamide. This table comes from immunoSEQ multiplex PCR, and its TCRdb copy is limited to in-frame clones, with some not included. The table shows roughly 42,000 clones, with roughly 91% occurring only once. The specimen comprised PBMCs, sampled 60 to 65 days after allogeneic stem cell transplant with posttransplant cyclophosphamide. The receptors were gathered from a male patient aged 60 to 75 who received an allogeneic stem cell transplant from a related donor and was CMV-positive. T cells may partly derive from the graft donor. The CDR3 runs from the conserved cysteine through the conserved F or W. D genes are given only for firm matches. Clone size, where shown, is once, few, many, or a class for clones that have expanded.

d_gene	abundance	v_gene	j_gene	CDR3aa	CDR3nt
TRBD1	.	TRBV5-1	TRBJ1-4	CASSLGTGRPGDNEKLFF	TGCGCCAGCAGCCTAGGGACAGGGCGGCCTGGCGATAATGAAAAACTGTTTTTT
.	.	TRBV5-1	TRBJ1-1	CASSLGTAAAEAFF	TGCGCCAGCAGCTTGGGGACAGCAGCGGCTGAAGCTTTCTTT
TRBD1	.	TRBV4-1	TRBJ1-1	CASRPGQGLTEAFF	TGCGCCAGCAGACCCGGACAGGGGCTCACTGAAGCTTTCTTT
TRBD2	.	TRBV12-5	TRBJ2-5	CASGLSGGTQYF	TGTGCTAGTGGTTTGTCGGGGGGGACCCAGTACTTC
.	.	TRBV2	TRBJ1-4	CASSEAQTQVGGGKLFF	TGTGCCAGCAGTGAAGCACAAACCCAAGTAGGGGGGGGAAAACTGTTTTTT
.	once	TRBV7-9	TRBJ2-1	CASSPPDSASYNEQFF	TGTGCCAGCAGCCCGCCGGACAGCGCCTCCTACAATGAGCAGTTCTTC
.	.	TRBV5-8	TRBJ1-2	CASCEVSRTDPCYGYTF	TGTGCCAGCTGTGAGGTGTCGCGGACAGATCCATGCTATGGCTACACCTTC
.	.	TRBV6-5	TRBJ1-2	CASSLGGAGGYTF	TGTGCCAGCAGCCTGGGGGGGGCAGGAGGCTACACCTTC
.	once	TRBV6-5	TRBJ1-2	CASSPTKHTGYGYTF	TGTGCCAGCAGTCCAACTAAACATACCGGCTATGGCTACACCTTC
.	.	TRBV11-2	TRBJ2-5	CASSVARRTANFETQYF	TGTGCCAGCAGCGTAGCCCGCCGGACAGCTAATTTCGAGACCCAGTACTTC
.	.	TRBV27	TRBJ1-1	CASSRGYGGTEAFF	TGTGCCAGCAGTAGAGGGTACGGAGGCACTGAAGCTTTCTTT
TRBD1	.	TRBV30	TRBJ1-1	CAWSSPDRGRLTGTEAFF	TGTGCCTGGAGTTCCCCGGACAGGGGGCGGCTTACGGGCACTGAAGCTTTCTTT
TRBD1	once	TRBV6-5	TRBJ1-1	CASRGQIEAFF	TGTGCCAGCAGGGGACAGATTGAAGCTTTCTTT
TRBD2	.	TRBV30	TRBJ2-3	CAWRLAGSTDTQYF	TGTGCCTGGAGACTAGCGGGCTCCACAGATACGCAGTATTTT
.	.	TRBV4-1	TRBJ2-7	CASSQDPRTAGYEQYF	TGCGCCAGCAGCCAAGATCCCAGGACGGCGGGTTACGAGCAGTACTTC
.	.	TRBV30	TRBJ1-1	CAWRTGGGGTEAFF	TGTGCCTGGAGGACCGGGGGGGGAGGTACTGAAGCTTTCTTT
.	.	TRBV30	TRBJ2-7	CAWKQGPLSYEQYF	TGTGCCTGGAAGCAGGGTCCCCTCTCCTACGAGCAGTACTTC
.	few	TRBV2	TRBJ2-5	CASSLQETQYF	TGTGCCAGCAGTCTCCAAGAGACCCAGTACTTC
.	.	TRBV6-4	TRBJ1-5	CASSDSSRDSNQPQHF	TGTGCCAGCAGTGACTCGAGCAGGGATAGCAATCAGCCCCAGCATTTT
.	.	TRBV5-1	TRBJ1-1	CASRGLGLSPFF	TGCGCCAGCAGGGGGTTAGGACTCTCACCTTTCTTT
TRBD2	.	TRBV27	TRBJ2-2	CASRYLAGGQPGELFF	TGTGCCAGCAGATACCTAGCGGGGGGGCAGCCCGGGGAGCTGTTTTTT
.	.	TRBV5-6	TRBJ1-5	CASSLAKAGIHNQPQHF	TGTGCCAGCAGCTTGGCCAAGGCCGGGATCCACAATCAGCCCCAGCATTTT
TRBD1	.	TRBV19	TRBJ1-1	CASNMDRGVTEAFF	TGTGCCAGTAATATGGACAGGGGTGTCACTGAAGCTTTCTTT
.	.	TRBV19	TRBJ1-3	CASSINRSSGNTIYF	TGTGCCAGTAGTATAAACAGGAGCTCTGGAAACACCATATATTTT
TRBD2	.	TRBV29-1	TRBJ2-3	CSVVAGSSPDTQYF	TGCAGCGTTGTAGCGGGGTCGTCGCCAGATACGCAGTATTTT
.	.	TRBV4-1	TRBJ2-5	CASSSIQGRVPGTQYF	TGCGCCAGCAGTTCGATCCAGGGTCGGGTCCCTGGTACCCAGTACTTC
TRBD1	.	TRBV27	TRBJ1-6	CASSRDRGSVGSPLHF	TGTGCCAGCAGTCGGGACAGGGGCTCCGTGGGGTCACCCCTCCACTTT
.	.	TRBV18	TRBJ1-2	CASSPPRSQGDYGYTF	TGTGCCAGCTCACCACCGCGGTCCCAGGGCGATTATGGCTACACCTTC
TRBD1	.	TRBV5-1	TRBJ1-1	CASSSRDSPLNTEAFF	TGCGCCAGCAGCTCCCGGGACAGCCCTTTGAACACTGAAGCTTTCTTT
TRBD1	few	TRBV6-1	TRBJ2-4	CASSEVDGTGTNIQYF	TGTGCCAGCAGTGAAGTTGATGGGACAGGGACAAACATTCAGTACTTC
.	.	TRBV18	TRBJ1-3	CASSPGESSGNTIYF	TGTGCCAGCTCACCAGGAGAATCCTCTGGAAACACCATATATTTT
TRBD1	.	TRBV15	TRBJ2-5	CATSAGTADSQETQYF	TGTGCCACCAGCGCCGGGACAGCAGACTCCCAAGAGACCCAGTACTTC
.	.	TRBV7-9	TRBJ2-5	CASSLRGGVETQYF	TGTGCCAGCAGCTTAAGGGGAGGCGTGGAGACCCAGTACTTC
.	.	TRBV5-1	TRBJ2-5	CASSLGPQETQYF	TGCGCCAGCAGCTTGGGTCCACAAGAGACCCAGTACTTC
.	once	TRBV2	TRBJ1-1	CASSDRRNTEAFF	TGTGCCAGCAGTGATAGAAGGAACACTGAAGCTTTCTTT
.	.	TRBV2	TRBJ1-3	CASSDWGGSGNTIYF	TGTGCCAGCAGTGATTGGGGGGGATCCGGAAACACCATATATTTT
.	.	TRBV10-3	TRBJ2-3	CAISEYRGAGTDTQYF	TGTGCCATCAGTGAGTACCGGGGGGCGGGCACAGATACGCAGTATTTT
.	.	TRBV19	TRBJ1-1	CASSITVNTEAFF	TGTGCCAGTAGTATCACGGTGAACACTGAAGCTTTCTTT
.	.	TRBV11-2	TRBJ2-5	CASSLFRSGETQYF	TGTGCCAGCAGCTTATTTAGGAGTGGAGAGACCCAGTACTTC
TRBD2	once	TRBV9	TRBJ2-5	CASSGGRLAGTEGETQYF	TGTGCCAGCAGCGGCGGGAGACTAGCGGGGACTGAGGGGGAGACCCAGTACTTC
.	.	TRBV29-1	TRBJ1-1	CSVKADRNTEAFF	TGCAGCGTCAAAGCGGACAGAAACACTGAAGCTTTCTTT
.	.	TRBV10-1	TRBJ2-6	CASPQVLTF	TGCGCCAGCCCCCAAGTCCTGACTTTC